This T cell receptor beta chain was retrieved from a study of blood T cells in healthy people across ages. The germline gives CDR1 DFQATT, CDR2 SNEGSKA (reference sequence). The CDR3 loop spans 13 amino acids. The V gene lost 4 bases and the J gene lost 0 bases, with 9 bases spanning the gap. With a J-beta primer mix and a sample-barcoded 5' primer, a second PCR ran roughly 7 to 11 cycles. From the 5' RACE reads, TCRdb called clonotypes with MiXCR, one entry per CDR3 protein. The sample records over a million distinct CDR3 sequences, approximately 59% being singletons. This clonotype was seen a few times. Extraction yielded at least 6 micrograms of total RNA per sample.

The clonotype comes from a man between 18 and 35 years old in good health. Source material: blood. This chain joins TRBV20-1 and TRBJ2-5, with a tentative D call TRBD1 (6 bases). CDR3 DNA: TGCAGTGCTACGGACAGAGACCAAGAGACCCAGTACTTC. As protein: CSATDRDQETQYF.